This note documents a single T cell receptor (beta chain) sequence. Its specificity is not known. This sample is part of a study of cytomegalovirus exposure and HLA in healthy donors. Findings of the study overall: When presence/absence was analysed, sequencing depth was taken to be roughly uniform across donors.

CDR1 is LNHDA and CDR2 is SQIVND in the germline V gene (reference sequence). Trimming stripped 3 bases from V and 2 bases from J, with 7 bases between. The CDR3 loop spans 13 amino acids. The PCR employed 60 Vbeta primers together with 13 Jbeta primers. Sequencing used immunoSEQ multiplex PCR; TCRdb keeps in-frame clones, though not all of them. The sample carries 210,000 or so clones, about 85% recorded once. Sequenced material: PBMCs. The chain combines TRBV19 with TRBJ1-2; D not resolved. The receptor's source is a woman aged 45-60 years in good health and CMV-seropositive. CDR3 sequence (DNA): TGTGCCAGTAGTATTCCGGGAAACTATGGCTACACCTTC. Its translation: CASSIPGNYGYTF.